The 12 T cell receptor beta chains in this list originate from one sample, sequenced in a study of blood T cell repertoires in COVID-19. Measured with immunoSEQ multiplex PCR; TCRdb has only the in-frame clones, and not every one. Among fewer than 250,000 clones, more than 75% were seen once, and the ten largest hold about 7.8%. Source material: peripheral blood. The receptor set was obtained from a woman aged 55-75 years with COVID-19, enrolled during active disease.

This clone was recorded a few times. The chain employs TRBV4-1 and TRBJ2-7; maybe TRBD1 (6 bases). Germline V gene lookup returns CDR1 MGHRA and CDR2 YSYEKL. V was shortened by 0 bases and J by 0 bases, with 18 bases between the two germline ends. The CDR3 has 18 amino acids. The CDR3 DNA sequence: TGCGCCAGCAGCCAAGACCCACAGGGCTTGGCTAGCTCCTACGAGCAGTACTTC. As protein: CASSQDPQGLASSYEQYF.

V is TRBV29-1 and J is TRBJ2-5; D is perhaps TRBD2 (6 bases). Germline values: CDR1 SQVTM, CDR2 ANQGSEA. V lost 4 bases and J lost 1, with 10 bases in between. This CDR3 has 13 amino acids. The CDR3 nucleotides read TGCAGCGTTGGCGGGACCCCCCAAGAGACCCAGTACTTC. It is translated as CSVGGTPQETQYF.

CDR3 bases: TGTGCCAGCAGCTTAGAGCGAGTTAAGAGTGAAAAACTGTTTTTT. Its protein product is CASSLERVKSEKLFF. The chain combines TRBV11-2 with TRBJ1-4; the D is unclear. This CDR3 spans 15 amino acids. Trimming stripped 0 bases from V and 7 bases from J, with 12 bases between. Per the germline V gene, CDR1 is SGHAT and CDR2 is FQNNGV. The full variable domain, completed using reference TRBV11-2 and TRBJ1-4, is EAGVAQSPRYKIIEKRQSVAFWCNPISGHATLYWYQQILGQGPKLLIQFQNNGVVDDSQLPKDRFSAERLKGVDSTLKIQPAKLEDSAVYLCASSLERVKSEKLFFGSGTQLSVL.

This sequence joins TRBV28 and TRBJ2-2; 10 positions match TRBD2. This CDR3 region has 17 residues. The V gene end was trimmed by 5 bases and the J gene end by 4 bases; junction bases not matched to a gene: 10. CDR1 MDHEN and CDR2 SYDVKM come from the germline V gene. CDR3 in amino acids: CASSQWFLAGATGELFF. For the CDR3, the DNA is TGTGCCAGCAGTCAATGGTTCCTAGCGGGGGCCACCGGGGAGCTGTTTTTT.

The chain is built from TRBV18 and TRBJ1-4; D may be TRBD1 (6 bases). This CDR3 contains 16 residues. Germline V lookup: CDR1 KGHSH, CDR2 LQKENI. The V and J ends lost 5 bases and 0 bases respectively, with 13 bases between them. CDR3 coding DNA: TGTGCCAGCTCAGCGACAGGACCTGCAACTAATGAAAAACTGTTTTTT. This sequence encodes CASSATGPATNEKLFF.

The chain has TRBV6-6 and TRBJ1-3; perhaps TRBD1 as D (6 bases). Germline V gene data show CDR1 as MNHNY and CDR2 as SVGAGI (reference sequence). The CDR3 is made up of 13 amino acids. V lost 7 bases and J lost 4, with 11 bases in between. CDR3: CASTTGSGNTIYF. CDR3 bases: TGTGCCAGCACCACAGGGTCAGGAAACACCATATATTTT.

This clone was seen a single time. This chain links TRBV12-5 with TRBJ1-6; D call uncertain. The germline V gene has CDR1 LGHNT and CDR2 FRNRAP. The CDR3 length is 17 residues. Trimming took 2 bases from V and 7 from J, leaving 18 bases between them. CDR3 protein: CASGLSPTPRGNSPLHF. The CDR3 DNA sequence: TGTGCTAGTGGTTTGTCACCTACCCCGAGAGGGAATTCACCCCTCCACTTT.

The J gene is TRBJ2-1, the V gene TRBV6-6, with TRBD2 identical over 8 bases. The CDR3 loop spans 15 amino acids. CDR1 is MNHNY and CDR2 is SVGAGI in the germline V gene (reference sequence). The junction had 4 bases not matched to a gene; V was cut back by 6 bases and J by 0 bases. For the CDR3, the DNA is TGTGCCAGCAGAACTAGCGGAGTCTCCTACAATGAGCAGTTCTTC. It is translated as CASRTSGVSYNEQFF.

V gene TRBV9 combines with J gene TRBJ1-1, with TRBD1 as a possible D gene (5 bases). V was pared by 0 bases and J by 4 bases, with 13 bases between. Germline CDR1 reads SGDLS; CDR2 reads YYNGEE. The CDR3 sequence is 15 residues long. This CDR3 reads CASSVAGDFGTEAFF. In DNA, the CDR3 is TGTGCCAGCAGCGTAGCCGGGGACTTTGGCACTGAAGCTTTCTTT.

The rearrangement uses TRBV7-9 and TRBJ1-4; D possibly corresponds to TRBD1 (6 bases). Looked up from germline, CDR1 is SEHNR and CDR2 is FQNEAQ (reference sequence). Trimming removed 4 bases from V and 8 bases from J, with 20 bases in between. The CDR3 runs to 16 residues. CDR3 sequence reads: CASSSPSLQGREKLFF. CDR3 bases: TGTGCCAGCAGCTCGCCCTCCCTACAGGGTCGAGAAAAACTGTTTTTT.

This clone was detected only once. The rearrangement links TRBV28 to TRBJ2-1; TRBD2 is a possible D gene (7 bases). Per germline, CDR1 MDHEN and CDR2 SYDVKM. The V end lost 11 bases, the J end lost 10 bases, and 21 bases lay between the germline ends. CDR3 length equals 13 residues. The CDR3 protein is CAAGDGGHKEQFF. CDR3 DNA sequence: TGTGCCGCGGGGGATGGGGGCCATAAGGAGCAGTTCTTC.

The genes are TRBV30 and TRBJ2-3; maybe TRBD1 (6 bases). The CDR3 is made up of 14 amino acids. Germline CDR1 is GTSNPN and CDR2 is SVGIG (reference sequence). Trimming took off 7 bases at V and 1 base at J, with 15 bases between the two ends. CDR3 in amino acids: CAFNRVRGTDTQYF. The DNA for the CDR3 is TGTGCCTTTAACAGGGTGAGGGGCACAGATACGCAGTATTTT.